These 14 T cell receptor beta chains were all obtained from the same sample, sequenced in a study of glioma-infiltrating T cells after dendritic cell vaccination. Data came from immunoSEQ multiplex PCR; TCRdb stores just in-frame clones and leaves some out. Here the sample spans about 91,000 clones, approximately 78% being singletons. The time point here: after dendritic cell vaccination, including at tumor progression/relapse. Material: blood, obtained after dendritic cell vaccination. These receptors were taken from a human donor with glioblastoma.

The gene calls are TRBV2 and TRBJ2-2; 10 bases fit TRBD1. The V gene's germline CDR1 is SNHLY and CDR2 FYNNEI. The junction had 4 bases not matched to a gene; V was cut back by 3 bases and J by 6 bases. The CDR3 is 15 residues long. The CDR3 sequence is CASSDVTGGSGELFF. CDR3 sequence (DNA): TGTGCCAGCAGTGATGTGACAGGGGGCTCCGGGGAGCTGTTTTTT.

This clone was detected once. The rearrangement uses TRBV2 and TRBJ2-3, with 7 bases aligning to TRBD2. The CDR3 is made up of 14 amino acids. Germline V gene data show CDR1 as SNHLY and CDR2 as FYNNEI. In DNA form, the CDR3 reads TGTTTCGGGCGGCGGGAGAGCATGACAGATACGCAGTATTTT. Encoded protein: CFGRRESMTDTQYF.

The DNA of the CDR3 is TGTGCCAGCAGCTCGAAGGGGGCGGCCGGGGCCAACGTCCTGACTTTC. This gives the protein CASSSKGAAGANVLTF. The V call is TRBV7-8, the J call TRBJ2-6, with 7 bases lining up with TRBD1. The CDR3 consists of 16 residues. V lost 4 bases to trimming and J lost 4 bases; unmatched junction nucleotides: 7. Germline CDR1 SGHVS, CDR2 FQNEAQ.

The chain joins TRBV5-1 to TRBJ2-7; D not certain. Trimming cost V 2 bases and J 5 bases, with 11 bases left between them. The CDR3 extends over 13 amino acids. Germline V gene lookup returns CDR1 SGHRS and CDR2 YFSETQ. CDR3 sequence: CASSFAVGDEQYF. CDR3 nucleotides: TGCGCCAGCAGCTTCGCCGTTGGAGACGAGCAGTACTTC.

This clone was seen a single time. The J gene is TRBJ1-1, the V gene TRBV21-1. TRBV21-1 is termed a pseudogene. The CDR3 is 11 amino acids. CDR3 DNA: TGTGCCAGCAGCAAGTCGCGTGAAGCTTTCTTT. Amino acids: CASSKSREAFF.

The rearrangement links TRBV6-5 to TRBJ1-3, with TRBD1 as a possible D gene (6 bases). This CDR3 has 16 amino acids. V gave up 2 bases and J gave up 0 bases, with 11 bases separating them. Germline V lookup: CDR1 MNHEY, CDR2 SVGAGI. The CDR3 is CASSYTSGASGNTIYF. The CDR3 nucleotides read TGTGCCAGCAGTTACACATCAGGGGCCTCTGGAAACACCATATATTTT.

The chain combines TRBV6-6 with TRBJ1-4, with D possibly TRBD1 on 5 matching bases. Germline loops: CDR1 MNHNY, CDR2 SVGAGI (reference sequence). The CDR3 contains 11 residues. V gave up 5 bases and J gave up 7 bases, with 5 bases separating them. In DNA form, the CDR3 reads TGTGCCAGCAGTCAGGGTGAAAAACTGTTTTTT. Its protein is CASSQGEKLFF.

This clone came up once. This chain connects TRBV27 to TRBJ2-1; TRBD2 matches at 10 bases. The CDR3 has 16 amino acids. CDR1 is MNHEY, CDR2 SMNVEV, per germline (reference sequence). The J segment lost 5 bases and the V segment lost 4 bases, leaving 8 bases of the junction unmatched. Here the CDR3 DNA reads TGTGCCAGCAGTTACTATAGCGGGGGGATTGACAATGAGCAGTTCTTC. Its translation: CASSYYSGGIDNEQFF.

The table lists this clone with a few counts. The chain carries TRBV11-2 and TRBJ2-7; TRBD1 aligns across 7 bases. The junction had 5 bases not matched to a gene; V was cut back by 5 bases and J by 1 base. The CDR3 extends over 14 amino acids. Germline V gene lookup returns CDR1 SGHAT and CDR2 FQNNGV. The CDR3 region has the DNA TGTGCCAGCAGCGGTCGGGACAGATCCTACGAGCAGTACGTC. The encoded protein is CASSGRDRSYEQYV.

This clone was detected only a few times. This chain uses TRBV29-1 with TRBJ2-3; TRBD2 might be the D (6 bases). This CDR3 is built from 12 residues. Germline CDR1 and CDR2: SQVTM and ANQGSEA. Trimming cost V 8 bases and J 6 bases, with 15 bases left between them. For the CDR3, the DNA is TGCAGCTCGGGGACTTTCCCGGATACGCAGTATTTT. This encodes CSSGTFPDTQYF.

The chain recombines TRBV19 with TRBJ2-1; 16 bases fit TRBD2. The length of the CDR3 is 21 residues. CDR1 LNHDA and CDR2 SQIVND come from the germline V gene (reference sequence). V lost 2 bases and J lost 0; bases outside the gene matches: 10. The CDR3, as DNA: TGTGCCAGTAGTATAAAGGGACTAGCGGGAGGGCCCGGAAGCTCCTACAATGAGCAGTTCTTC. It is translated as CASSIKGLAGGPGSSYNEQFF.

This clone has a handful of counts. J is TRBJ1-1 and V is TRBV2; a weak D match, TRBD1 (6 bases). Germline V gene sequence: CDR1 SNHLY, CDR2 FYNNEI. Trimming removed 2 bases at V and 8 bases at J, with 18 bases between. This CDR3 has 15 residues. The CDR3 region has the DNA TGTGCCAGCAGTGAAACTACAACAGGGTTTCTGGAAGCTTTCTTT. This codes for CASSETTTGFLEAFF.

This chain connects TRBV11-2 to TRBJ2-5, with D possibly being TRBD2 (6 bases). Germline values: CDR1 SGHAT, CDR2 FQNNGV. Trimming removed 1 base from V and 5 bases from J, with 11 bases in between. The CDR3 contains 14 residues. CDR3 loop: CASSLGASVETQYF. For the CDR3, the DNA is TGTGCCAGCAGCTTAGGAGCTAGCGTTGAGACCCAGTACTTC.

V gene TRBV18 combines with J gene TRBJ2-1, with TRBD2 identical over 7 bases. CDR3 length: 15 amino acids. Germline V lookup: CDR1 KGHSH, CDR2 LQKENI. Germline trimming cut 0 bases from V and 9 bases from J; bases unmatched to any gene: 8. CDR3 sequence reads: CASSPPGQGGGEQFF. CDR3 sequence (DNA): TGTGCCAGCTCACCACCGGGGCAGGGCGGGGGTGAGCAGTTCTTC.